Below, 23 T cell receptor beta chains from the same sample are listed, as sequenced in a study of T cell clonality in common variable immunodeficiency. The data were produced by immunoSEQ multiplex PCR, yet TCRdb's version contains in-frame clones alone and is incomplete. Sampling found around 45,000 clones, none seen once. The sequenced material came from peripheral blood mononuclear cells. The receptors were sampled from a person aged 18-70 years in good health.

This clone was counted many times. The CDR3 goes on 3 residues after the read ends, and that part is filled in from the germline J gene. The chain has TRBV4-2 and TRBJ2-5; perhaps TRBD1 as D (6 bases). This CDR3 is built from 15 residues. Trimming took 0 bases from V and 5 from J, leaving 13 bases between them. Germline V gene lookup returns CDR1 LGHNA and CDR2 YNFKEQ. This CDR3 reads CASSQEWGQGETQYF. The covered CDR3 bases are TGTGCCAGCAGCCAAGAGTGGGGGCAGGGCGAGACC.

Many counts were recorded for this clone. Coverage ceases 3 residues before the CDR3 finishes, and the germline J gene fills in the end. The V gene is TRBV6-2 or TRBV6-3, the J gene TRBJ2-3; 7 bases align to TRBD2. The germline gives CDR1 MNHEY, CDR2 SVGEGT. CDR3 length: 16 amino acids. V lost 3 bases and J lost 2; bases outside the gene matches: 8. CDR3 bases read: TGTGCCAGCAGTTATGCTAAGCGGGGCCCCACAGATACG. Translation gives CASSYAKRGPTDT. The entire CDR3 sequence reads CASSYAKRGPTDTQYF.

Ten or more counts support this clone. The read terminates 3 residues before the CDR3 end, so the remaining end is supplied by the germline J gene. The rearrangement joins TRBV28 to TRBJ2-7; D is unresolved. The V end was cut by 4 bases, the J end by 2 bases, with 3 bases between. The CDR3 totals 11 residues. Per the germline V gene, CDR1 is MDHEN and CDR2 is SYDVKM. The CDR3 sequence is CASSSTYEQYF. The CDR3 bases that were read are TGTGCCAGCAGTTCAACCTACGAG.

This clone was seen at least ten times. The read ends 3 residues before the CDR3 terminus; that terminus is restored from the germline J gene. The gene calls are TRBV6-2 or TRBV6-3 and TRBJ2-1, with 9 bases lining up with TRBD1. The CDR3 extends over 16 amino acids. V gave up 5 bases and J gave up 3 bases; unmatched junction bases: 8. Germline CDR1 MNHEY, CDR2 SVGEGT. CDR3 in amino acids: CASSRARTGDYNEQFF. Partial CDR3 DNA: TGTGCCAGCAGTCGGGCCCGGACAGGGGACTACAATGAG.

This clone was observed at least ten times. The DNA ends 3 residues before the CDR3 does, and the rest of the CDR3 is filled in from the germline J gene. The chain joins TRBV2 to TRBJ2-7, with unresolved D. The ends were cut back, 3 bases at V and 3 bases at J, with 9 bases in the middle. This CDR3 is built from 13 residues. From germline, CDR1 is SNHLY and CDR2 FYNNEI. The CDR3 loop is CASSDPGGYEQYF. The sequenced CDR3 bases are TGTGCCAGCAGTGATCCTGGCGGCTACGAG.

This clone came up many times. Partial CDR3 DNA: TGTGCCAGCAGCTCACAGGGCCTTAACACCGGGGAG. Protein: CASSSQGLNTGE. The entire CDR3 sequence reads CASSSQGLNTGELFF. The chain recombines TRBV7-2 with TRBJ2-2; D is perhaps TRBD1 (6 bases). The CDR3 extends 3 residues past the end of the read, so its final part is completed from the germline J gene. CDR3 size: 15 residues. V was trimmed by 4 bases and J by 2 bases, leaving 11 bases between them. Germline V gives CDR1 SGHTA, CDR2 FQGNSA.

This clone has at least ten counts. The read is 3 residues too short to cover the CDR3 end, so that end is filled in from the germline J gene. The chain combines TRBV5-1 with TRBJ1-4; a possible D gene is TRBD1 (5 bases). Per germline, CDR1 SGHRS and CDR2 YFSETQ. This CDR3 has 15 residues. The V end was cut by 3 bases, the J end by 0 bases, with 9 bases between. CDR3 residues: CASSSDSATNEKLFF. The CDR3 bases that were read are TGCGCCAGCAGCTCTGACAGTGCAACTAATGAAAAA.

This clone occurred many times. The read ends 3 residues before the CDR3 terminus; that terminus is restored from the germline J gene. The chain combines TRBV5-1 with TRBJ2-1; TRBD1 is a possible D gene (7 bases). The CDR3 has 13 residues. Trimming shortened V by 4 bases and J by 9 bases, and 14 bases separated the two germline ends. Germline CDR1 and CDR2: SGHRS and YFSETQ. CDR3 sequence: CASSGRQGGEQFF. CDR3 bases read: TGCGCCAGCAGCGGAAGACAGGGAGGTGAG.

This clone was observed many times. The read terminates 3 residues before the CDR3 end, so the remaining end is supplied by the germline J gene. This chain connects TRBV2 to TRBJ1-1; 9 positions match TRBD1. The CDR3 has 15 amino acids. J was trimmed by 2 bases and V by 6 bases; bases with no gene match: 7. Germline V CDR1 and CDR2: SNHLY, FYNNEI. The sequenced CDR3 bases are TGTGCCAGCAGCCCCGGGACAGGGTCTAACACTGAA. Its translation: CASSPGTGSNTE. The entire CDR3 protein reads CASSPGTGSNTEAFF.

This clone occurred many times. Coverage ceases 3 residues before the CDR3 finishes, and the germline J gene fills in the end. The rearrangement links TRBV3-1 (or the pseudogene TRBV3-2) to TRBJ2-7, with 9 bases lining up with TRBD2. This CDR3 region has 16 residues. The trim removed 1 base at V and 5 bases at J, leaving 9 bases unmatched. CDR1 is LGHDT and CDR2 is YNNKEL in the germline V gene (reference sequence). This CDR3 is CASSQATSGWSHEQYF. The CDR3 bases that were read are TGTGCCAGCAGCCAAGCTACTAGCGGGTGGTCCCACGAG.

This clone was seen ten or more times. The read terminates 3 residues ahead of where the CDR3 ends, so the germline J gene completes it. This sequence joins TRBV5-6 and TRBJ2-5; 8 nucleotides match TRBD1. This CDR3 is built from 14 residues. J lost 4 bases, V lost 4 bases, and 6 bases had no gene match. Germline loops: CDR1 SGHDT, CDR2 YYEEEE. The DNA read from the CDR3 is TGTGCCAGCAGCACCTCGACAGGGGTAGAGACC. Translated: CASSTSTGVET. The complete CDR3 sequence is CASSTSTGVETQYF. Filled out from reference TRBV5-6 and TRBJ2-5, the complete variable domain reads DAGVTQSPTHLIKTRGQQVTLRCSPKSGHDTVSWYQQALGQGPQFIFQYYEEEERQRGNFPDRFSGHQFPNYSSELNVNALLLGDSALYLCASSTSTGVETQYFGPGTRLLVL.

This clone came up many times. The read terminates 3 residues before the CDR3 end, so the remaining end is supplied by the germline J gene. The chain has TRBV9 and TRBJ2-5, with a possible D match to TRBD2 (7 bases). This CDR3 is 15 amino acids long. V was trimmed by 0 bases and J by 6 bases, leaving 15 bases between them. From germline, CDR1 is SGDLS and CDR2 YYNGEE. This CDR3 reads CASSVGWGGGKTQYF. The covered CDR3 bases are TGTGCCAGCAGCGTAGGCTGGGGGGGCGGGAAGACC.

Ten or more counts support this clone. CDR3 DNA, as far as it was read: TGTGCTAGTGGTTTGGTACTATGGGGAATCCAGGGGCAGAGCTCCTACAATGAG. Amino acid sequence: CASGLVLWGIQGQSSYNE. Given in full, the CDR3 is CASGLVLWGIQGQSSYNEQFF. The chain carries TRBV12-5 and TRBJ2-1, with a weak D call TRBD1 (6 bases). The read stops 3 residues short of the end of the CDR3; the missing end is completed from the germline J gene. The germline V and J ends were trimmed by 0 bases and 0 bases, with 24 bases remaining between them. The CDR3 is made up of 21 amino acids. Germline values: CDR1 LGHNT, CDR2 FRNRAP.

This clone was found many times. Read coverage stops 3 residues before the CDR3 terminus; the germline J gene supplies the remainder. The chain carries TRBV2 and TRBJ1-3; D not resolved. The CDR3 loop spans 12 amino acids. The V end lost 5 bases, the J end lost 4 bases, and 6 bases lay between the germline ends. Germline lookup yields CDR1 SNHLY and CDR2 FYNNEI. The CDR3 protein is CASSLQGNTIYF. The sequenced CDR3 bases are TGTGCCAGCAGTTTACAGGGAAACACC.

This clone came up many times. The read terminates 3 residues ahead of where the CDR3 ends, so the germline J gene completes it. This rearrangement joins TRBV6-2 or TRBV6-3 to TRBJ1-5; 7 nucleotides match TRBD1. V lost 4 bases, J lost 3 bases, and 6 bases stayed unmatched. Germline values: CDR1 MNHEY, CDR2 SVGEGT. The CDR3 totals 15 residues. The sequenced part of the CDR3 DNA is TGTGCCAGCAGTTCCGCGGGACAGCTCAATCAGCCC. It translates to CASSSAGQLNQP. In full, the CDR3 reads CASSSAGQLNQPQHF.

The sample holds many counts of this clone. Partial CDR3 DNA: TGTGCCAGCAGCGTGGAGGGGCGCACAGATACG. Protein sequence: CASSVEGRTDT. The full CDR3 reads CASSVEGRTDTQYF. The V call is TRBV9, the J call TRBJ2-3, with a possible D match to TRBD2 (6 bases). The read is 3 residues too short to cover the CDR3 end, so that end is filled in from the germline J gene. Germline V gene data show CDR1 as SGDLS and CDR2 as YYNGEE. V lost 2 bases, J lost 1 base, and 8 bases lay in between. This CDR3 is built from 14 residues.

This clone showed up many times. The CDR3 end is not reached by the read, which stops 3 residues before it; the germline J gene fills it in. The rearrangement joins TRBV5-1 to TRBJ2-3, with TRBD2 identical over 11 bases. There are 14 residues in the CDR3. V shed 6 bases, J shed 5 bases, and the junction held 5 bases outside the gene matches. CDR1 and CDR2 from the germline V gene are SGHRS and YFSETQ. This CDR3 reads CASKLAGEVDTQYF. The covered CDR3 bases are TGCGCCAGCAAACTAGCGGGGGAGGTAGATACG.

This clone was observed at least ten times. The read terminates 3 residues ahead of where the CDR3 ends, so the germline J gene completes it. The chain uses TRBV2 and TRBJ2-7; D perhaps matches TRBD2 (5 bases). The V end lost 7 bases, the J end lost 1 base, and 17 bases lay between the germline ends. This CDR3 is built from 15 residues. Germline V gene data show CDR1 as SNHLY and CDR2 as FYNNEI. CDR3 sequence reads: CASKIDEGLSYEQYF. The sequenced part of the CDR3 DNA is TGTGCCAGCAAGATTGACGAGGGTTTGTCCTACGAG.

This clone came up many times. This chain's CDR3 is CASSVSSGPTYEQYF. The sequenced part of the CDR3 DNA is TGTGCCAGCAGTGTGTCTAGCGGGCCCACCTACGAG. The chain carries TRBV2 and TRBJ2-7, with TRBD2 identical over 8 bases. The read gets to within 3 residues of the CDR3 end, and the germline J gene fills in the rest. With V trimmed by 4 bases and J by 2 bases, 7 bases remained unmatched. The CDR3 sequence is 15 residues long. Germline V gene sequence: CDR1 SNHLY, CDR2 FYNNEI.

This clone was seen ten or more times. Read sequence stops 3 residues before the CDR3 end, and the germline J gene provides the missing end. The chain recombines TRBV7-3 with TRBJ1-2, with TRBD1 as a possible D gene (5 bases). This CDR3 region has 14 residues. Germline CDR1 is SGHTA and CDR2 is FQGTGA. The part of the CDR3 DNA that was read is TGTGCCAGCAGCTTGGGGCTTGGGGTATGGGGC. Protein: CASSLGLGVWG. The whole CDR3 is CASSLGLGVWGYTF.

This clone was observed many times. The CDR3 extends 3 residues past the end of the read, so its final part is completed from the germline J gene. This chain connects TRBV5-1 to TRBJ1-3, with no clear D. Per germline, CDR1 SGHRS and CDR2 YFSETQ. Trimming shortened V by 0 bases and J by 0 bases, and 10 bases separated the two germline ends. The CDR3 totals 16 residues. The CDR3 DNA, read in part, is TGCGCCAGCAGCTTGGCTGATCGGGGCTCTGGAAACACC. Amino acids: CASSLADRGSGNT. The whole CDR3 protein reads CASSLADRGSGNTIYF. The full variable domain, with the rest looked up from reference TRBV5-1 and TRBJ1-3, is KAGVTQTPRYLIKTRGQQVTLSCSPISGHRSVSWYQQTPGQGLQFLFEYFSETQRNKGNFPGRFSGRQFSNSRSEMNVSTLELGDSALYLCASSLADRGSGNTIYFGEGSWLTVV.

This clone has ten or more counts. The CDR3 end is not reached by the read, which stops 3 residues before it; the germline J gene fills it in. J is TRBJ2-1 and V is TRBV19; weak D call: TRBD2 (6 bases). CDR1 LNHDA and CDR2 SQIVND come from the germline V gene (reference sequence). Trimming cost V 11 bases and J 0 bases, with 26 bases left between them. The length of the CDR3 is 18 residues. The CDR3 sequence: CAVGPGGVAAISYNEQFF. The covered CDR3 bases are TGTGCCGTCGGGCCCGGAGGGGTAGCGGCAATCTCCTACAATGAG.

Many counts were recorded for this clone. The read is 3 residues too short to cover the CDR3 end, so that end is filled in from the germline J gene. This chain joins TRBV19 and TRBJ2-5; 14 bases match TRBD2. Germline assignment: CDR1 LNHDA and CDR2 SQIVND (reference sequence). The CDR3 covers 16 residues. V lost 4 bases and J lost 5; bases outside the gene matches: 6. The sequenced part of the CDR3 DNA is TGTGCCAGTAGTAGGCGGACTAGCGGGGGGAAGGAGACC. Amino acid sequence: CASSRRTSGGKET. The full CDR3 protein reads CASSRRTSGGKETQYF. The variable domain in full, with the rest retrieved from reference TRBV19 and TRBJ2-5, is DGGITQSPKYLFRKEGQNVTLSCEQNLNHDAMYWYRQDPGQGLRLIYYSQIVNDFQKGDIAEGYSVSREKKESFPLTVTSAQKNPTAFYLCASSRRTSGGKETQYFGPGTRLLVL.